The source of this T cell receptor beta chain is a study of shared clonotypes between healthy human individuals. Study background: The study used three CD4 naive, three CD4 memory, two CD8 naive and one CD8 memory plate per donor.

The ends lost 0 bases at V and 6 bases at J; junction bases unmatched: 10. The V gene's germline CDR1 is SGHNT and CDR2 YYREEE (reference sequence). The CDR3 runs 17 residues. Sequencing used immunoSEQ multiplex PCR; TCRdb keeps in-frame clones, though not all of them. The sample records about 2.4 million clones, 80% to 95% being singletons. A note on this clone: The antigen remains undetermined.

Broader study findings: About 5% of naive CD4 clonotypes were shared across a handful of donors.

Sequences were obtained from naive CD4+ T cells from PBMCs. Subset indicated: CD45RA+ positively selected. The TCR sequence derives from a man younger than 35 in good health. Some clones in this sample may be carry-over from other donors' samples. The chain has TRBV5-4 and TRBJ2-2; TRBD2 matches 8 bases. As DNA, the CDR3 is TGTGCCAGCAGCTTGGGGCTGGAGCGGGAGCCTTCCGGGGAGCTGTTTTTT. This gives the protein CASSLGLEREPSGELFF.